This T cell receptor (beta chain) emerged from a study of Ad26.COV2.S vaccination and SARS-CoV-2 variants. The CDR3 sequence is 12 residues long. Trimming stripped 1 base from V and 7 bases from J, with 5 bases between. Data came from immunoSEQ multiplex PCR; TCRdb stores just in-frame clones and leaves some out. The table includes about 260,000 clones, around 90% detected once. Study-wide findings and caveats: Reports say spike-specific CD8+ and CD4+ T cell responses covered substantial breadth after vaccination. Non-spike TCR breadth did not differ much between vaccine and placebo recipients. The TCR breadth and depth analyses may have produced an underestimate of total T cell responses. Vaccine recipients showed a spike-specific TCR breadth that was higher than in placebo recipients.

About this clone itself: What it binds is not known.

The treatment here: some 20 received Ad26.COV2.S at low or high dose, single or two shots; a few received placebo; per-sample allocation not given. After the first vaccine or placebo injection, samples were drawn on day 63. The chain joins TRBV12-3 or TRBV12-4 to TRBJ2-1; D unclear. This receptor was obtained from a person aged 18-60 years who received the Ad26.COV2.S COVID-19 vaccine or a placebo. The sample in question was peripheral blood, obtained in a trial of Ad26.COV2.S vaccine versus placebo. The CDR3 region is CASSLGGNEQFF. Here the CDR3 DNA reads TGTGCCAGCAGTTTAGGTGGAAATGAGCAGTTCTTC.